What follows describes a single T cell receptor (beta chain). Method: immunoSEQ multiplex PCR; TCRdb's copy keeps in-frame clones and lacks some. The sample lists about 97,000 clones; about nine tenths were seen once. These data are taken from a study of T cell changes during pregnancy in multiple sclerosis. The V gene lost 4 bases and the J gene lost 9 bases, with 13 bases spanning the gap. Germline V gene sequence: CDR1 SGHAT, CDR2 FQNNGV. This CDR3 has 13 amino acids. Sample: peripheral blood, taken in the second trimester of pregnancy. This sequence was found in a female donor in good health, enrolled as a control in a pregnancy study. V usage is TRBV11-2 and J usage is TRBJ1-5; possibly TRBD1 for D (5 bases). The DNA for the CDR3 is TGTGCCAGCAGCTCCTCAGGGTTAATGCCCCAGCATTTT. Amino acids: CASSSSGLMPQHF.